This T cell receptor beta chain emerged from a study of T cells in Graves' hyperthyroidism and ophthalmopathy. Template material for amplifying TCR beta CDR3 regions consisted of RNA transcripts. Primed by the HTBI set, a first-round RT-PCR was run on the TCR CDR3. MiXCR was run by TCRdb on the multiplex PCR reads, yielding one entry per CDR3 protein. The profile shows approximately 260,000 distinct CDR3 sequences, 12% to 15% of them singletons. This clonotype was observed at least ten times. Not enrolled were patients with uncontrolled infection, other autoimmune disease, pregnancy or lactation. The CDR3 loop spans 14 amino acids. V gave up 6 bases and J gave up 1 base, with 9 bases separating them. Germline loops: CDR1 MNHEY, CDR2 SMNVEV (reference sequence).

The origin of this receptor is a woman between 45 and 60 years old with Graves' hyperthyroidism that later progressed to Graves' ophthalmopathy. The sample was blood. The gene calls are TRBV27 and TRBJ2-2; the D gene is possibly TRBD1 (5 bases). The DNA for the CDR3 is TGTGCCAGCAGCATGGGGCTGAACACCGGGGAGCTGTTTTTT. Its protein product is CASSMGLNTGELFF.